This T cell receptor beta chain was recovered during a study of OX40 agonist ivuxolimab in advanced cancers. Across the study: Patients received ivuxolimab, an agonistic anti-OX40 (CD134) antibody.

CDR3 length equals 15 residues. Germline lookup yields CDR1 SNHLY and CDR2 FYNNEI. The V and J ends lost 6 bases and 1 base respectively, with 13 bases between them. Clones were sequenced by immunoSEQ multiplex PCR, and TCRdb holds only the in-frame ones, with some missing. Of about 74,000 clones listed, roughly 80% are singletons. The chain is built from TRBV2 and TRBJ1-5; tentatively, D is TRBD1 (5 bases). The source is an adult with an advanced solid tumor such as melanoma, head and neck, liver or kidney cancer. The sample consisted of CD4+ or CD8+ T cells sorted from blood, taken in a trial of the OX40 agonist ivuxolimab. The CDR3 loop reads CASSAGRGSNQPQHF. The CDR3 DNA reads TGTGCCAGCAGCGCAGGGAGAGGGAGCAATCAGCCCCAGCATTTT.